This T cell receptor beta chain was profiled in a study of T cells in Graves' hyperthyroidism and ophthalmopathy. Diagnoses were established using clinical symptoms, serum thyroxine and TRAb, thyroid ultrasound and orbital computed tomography. V dropped 3 bases and J dropped 3 bases, with 9 bases sitting between them. The CDR3 has 13 residues. CDR1 and CDR2 (germline): SGHRS, YFSETQ. Concerning this clonotype itself: Its specificity is not known.

The study's findings and limits: The model's output predicted ophthalmopathy at a median of roughly seven months prior to onset. Blood also showed most of the thyroid clonotypes that were expanded above 0.001.

Amplification yielded TCR beta CDR3 regions, with RNA transcripts as the source. The TCR CDR3 was amplified in a first-round RT-PCR using the HTBI primer set. TCRdb independently ran MiXCR on the multiplex PCR reads; one entry per CDR3 protein. The table includes about 840,000 distinct CDR3 sequences, 38% detected once. The chain employs TRBV5-1 and TRBJ2-5; the D gene is possibly TRBD2 (6 bases). The origin of this receptor is a young man with Graves' hyperthyroidism. Sequenced input: blood. The CDR3, as DNA: TGCGCCAGCAGCTCGGGAGAGAAAGAGACCCAGTACTTC. Its translation: CASSSGEKETQYF.